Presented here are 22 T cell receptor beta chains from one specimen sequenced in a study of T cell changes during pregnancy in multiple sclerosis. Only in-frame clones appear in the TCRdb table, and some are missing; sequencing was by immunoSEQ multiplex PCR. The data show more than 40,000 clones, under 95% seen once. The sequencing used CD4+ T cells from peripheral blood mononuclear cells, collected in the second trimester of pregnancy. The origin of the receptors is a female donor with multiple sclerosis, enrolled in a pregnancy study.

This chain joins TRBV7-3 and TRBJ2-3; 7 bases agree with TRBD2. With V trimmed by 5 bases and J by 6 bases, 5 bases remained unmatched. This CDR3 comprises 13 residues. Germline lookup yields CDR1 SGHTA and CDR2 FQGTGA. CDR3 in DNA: TGTGCCAGCAGCCGACTAGCTGGGGATACGCAGTATTTT. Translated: CASSRLAGDTQYF.

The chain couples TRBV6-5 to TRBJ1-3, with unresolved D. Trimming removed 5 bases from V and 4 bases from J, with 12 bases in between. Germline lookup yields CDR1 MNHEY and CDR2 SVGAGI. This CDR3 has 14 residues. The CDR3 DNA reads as TGTGCCAGCAGTCCCGGTACCCTCGGAAACACCATATATTTT. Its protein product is CASSPGTLGNTIYF.

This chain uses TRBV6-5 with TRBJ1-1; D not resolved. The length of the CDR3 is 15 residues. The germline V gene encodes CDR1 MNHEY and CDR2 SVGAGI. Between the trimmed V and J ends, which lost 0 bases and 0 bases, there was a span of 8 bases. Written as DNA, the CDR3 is TGTGCCAGCAGTTACTCGACTAGGCTGAACACTGAAGCTTTCTTT. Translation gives CASSYSTRLNTEAFF.

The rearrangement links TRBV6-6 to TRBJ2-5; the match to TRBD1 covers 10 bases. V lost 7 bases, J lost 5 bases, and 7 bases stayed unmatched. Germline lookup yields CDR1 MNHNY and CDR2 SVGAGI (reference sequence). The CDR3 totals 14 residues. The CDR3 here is CASTQTGGGETQYF. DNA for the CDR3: TGTGCCAGCACTCAGACAGGGGGCGGCGAGACCCAGTACTTC.

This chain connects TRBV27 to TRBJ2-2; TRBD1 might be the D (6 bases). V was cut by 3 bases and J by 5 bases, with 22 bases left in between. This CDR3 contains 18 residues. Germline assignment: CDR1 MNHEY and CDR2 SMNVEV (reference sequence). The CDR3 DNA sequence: TGTGCCAGCAGTTTTGGACCAGGGGACGGCGCGCGGACCGGGGAGCTGTTTTTT. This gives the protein CASSFGPGDGARTGELFF.

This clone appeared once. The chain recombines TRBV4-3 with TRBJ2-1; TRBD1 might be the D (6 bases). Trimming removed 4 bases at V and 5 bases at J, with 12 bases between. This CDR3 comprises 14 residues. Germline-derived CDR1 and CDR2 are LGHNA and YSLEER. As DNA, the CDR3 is TGCGCCAGCAGCCCGAGCGGACAGAACAATGAGCAGTTCTTC. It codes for CASSPSGQNNEQFF.

CDR3 in amino acids: CATSRQFPGLAGNTGELFF. The DNA of the CDR3 is TGTGCCACCAGCAGACAGTTCCCCGGACTAGCGGGGAACACCGGGGAGCTGTTTTTT. The chain couples TRBV15 to TRBJ2-2; 11 bases agree with TRBD2. V shed 2 bases and J 1 base; nucleotides not matched to a gene: 9. The CDR3 totals 19 residues. Per the germline V gene, CDR1 is LNHNV and CDR2 is YYDKDF (reference sequence).

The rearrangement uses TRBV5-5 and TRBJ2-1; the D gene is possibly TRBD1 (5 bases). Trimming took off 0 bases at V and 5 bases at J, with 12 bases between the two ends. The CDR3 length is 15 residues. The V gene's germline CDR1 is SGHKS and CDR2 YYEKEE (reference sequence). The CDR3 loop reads CASSLASGWDNEQFF. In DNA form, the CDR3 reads TGTGCCAGCAGCTTGGCGTCAGGGTGGGACAATGAGCAGTTCTTC.

CDR3 sequence (DNA): TGTGCCACCGCACTAGCGGGGCCACAAGAGACCCAGTACTTC. It codes for CATALAGPQETQYF. J is TRBJ2-5 and V is TRBV25-1; 10 bases line up with TRBD2. V lost 10 bases, J lost 2 bases, and 7 bases stayed unmatched. The CDR3 is 14 amino acids. The germline V gene encodes CDR1 MGHDK and CDR2 SYGVNS. The full variable domain, with the rest looked up from reference TRBV25-1 and TRBJ2-5, is EADIYQTPRYLVIGTGKKITLECSQTMGHDKMYWYQQDPGMELHLIHYSYGVNSTEKGDLSSESTVSRIRTEHFPLTLESARPSHTSQYLCATALAGPQETQYFGPGTRLLVL.

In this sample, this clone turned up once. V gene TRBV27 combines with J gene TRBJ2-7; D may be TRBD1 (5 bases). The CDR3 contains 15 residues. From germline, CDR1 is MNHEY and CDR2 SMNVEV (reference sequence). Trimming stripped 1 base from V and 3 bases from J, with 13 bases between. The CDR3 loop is CASSLLGQGSYEQYF. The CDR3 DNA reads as TGTGCCAGCAGTTTATTAGGGCAGGGAAGCTACGAGCAGTACTTC.

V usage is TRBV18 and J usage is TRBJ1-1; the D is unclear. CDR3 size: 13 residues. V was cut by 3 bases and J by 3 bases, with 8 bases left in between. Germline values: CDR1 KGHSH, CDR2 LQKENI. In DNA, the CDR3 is TGTGCCAGCTCACCGGTAGCGGACACTGAAGCTTTCTTT. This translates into CASSPVADTEAFF.

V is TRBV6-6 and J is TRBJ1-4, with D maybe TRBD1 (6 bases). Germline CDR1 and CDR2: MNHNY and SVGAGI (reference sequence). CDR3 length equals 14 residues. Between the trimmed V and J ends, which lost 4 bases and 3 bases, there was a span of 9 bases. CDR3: CASSLQGSNEKLFF. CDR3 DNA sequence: TGTGCCAGCAGTTTACAGGGTTCTAATGAAAAACTGTTTTTT.

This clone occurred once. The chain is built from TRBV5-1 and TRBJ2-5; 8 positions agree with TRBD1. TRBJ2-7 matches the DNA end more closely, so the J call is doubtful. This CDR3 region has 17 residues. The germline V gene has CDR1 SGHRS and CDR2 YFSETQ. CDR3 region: CASSSMGGQGSTYEQYF. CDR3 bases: TGCGCCAGCAGCTCTATGGGCGGACAGGGCTCAACCTACGAGCAGTACTTC.

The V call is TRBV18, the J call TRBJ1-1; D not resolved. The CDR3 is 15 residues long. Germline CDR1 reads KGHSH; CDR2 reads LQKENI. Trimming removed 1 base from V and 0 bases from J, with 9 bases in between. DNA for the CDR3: TGTGCCAGCTCACCACGAGGGCCGGTGAACACTGAAGCTTTCTTT. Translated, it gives CASSPRGPVNTEAFF.

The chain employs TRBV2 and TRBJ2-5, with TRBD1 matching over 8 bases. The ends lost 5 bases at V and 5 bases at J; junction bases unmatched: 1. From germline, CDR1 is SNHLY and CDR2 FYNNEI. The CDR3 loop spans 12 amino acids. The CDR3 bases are TGTGCCAGCAGTAGGACAGGGGAGACCCAGTACTTC. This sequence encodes CASSRTGETQYF.

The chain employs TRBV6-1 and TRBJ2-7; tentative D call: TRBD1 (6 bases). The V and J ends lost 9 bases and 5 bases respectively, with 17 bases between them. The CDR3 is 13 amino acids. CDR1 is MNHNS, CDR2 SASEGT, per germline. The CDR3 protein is CASGRGSMNEQYF. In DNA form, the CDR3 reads TGTGCCAGTGGCAGGGGCTCTATGAACGAGCAGTACTTC.

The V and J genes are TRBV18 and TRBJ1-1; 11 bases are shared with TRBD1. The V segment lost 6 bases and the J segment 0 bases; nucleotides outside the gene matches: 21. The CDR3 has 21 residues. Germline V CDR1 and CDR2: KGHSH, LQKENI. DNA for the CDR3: TGTGCCAGCTCTACCCCCCGGGACAGGGGGGTTTTCTGGAATATGAACACTGAAGCTTTCTTT. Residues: CASSTPRDRGVFWNMNTEAFF. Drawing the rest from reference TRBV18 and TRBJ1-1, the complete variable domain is NAGVMQNPRHLVRRRGQEARLRCSPMKGHSHVYWYRQLPEEGLKFMVYLQKENIIDESGMPKERFSAEFPKEGPSILRIQQVVRGDSAAYFCASSTPRDRGVFWNMNTEAFFGQGTRLTVV.

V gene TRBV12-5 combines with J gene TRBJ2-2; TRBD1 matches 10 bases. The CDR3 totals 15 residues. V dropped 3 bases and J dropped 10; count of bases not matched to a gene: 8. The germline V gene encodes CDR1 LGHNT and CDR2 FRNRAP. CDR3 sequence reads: CASGFLDRGPTELFF. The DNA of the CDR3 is TGTGCTAGTGGTTTTCTCGACAGGGGGCCCACGGAGCTGTTTTTT.

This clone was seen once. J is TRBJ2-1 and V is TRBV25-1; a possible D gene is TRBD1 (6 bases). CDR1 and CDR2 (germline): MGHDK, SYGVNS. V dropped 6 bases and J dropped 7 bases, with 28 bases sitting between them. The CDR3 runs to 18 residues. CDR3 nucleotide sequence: TGTGCCAGCAGAGGCTCCACAGGGCCACTTGGCTCGGCGAATGAGCAGTTCTTC. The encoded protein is CASRGSTGPLGSANEQFF.

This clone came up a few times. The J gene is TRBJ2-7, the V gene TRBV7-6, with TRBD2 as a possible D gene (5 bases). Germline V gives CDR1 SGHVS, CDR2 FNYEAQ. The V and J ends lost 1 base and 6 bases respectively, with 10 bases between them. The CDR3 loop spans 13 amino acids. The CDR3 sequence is CASSLGLGVEQYF. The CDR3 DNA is TGTGCCAGCAGCTTAGGTCTCGGGGTCGAGCAGTACTTC.

The CDR3 protein is CASSYSAGGGYTF. The DNA of the CDR3 is TGTGCCAGCAGTTACTCGGCGGGAGGTGGCTACACCTTC. The chain recombines TRBV6-6 with TRBJ1-2; no definite D call. The CDR3 sequence is 13 residues long. Trimming pared 0 bases from V and 7 bases from J, leaving 9 bases between. Germline V gene data show CDR1 as MNHNY and CDR2 as SVGAGI (reference sequence).

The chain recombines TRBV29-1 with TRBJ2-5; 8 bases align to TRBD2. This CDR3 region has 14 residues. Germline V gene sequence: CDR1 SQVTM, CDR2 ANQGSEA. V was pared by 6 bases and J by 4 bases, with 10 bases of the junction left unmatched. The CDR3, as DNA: TGCAGCGTCGGGGGGGGCCGGGGATCAGAGACCCAGTACTTC. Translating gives CSVGGGRGSETQYF. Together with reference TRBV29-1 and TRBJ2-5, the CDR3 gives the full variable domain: SAVISQKPSRDICQRGTSLTIQCQVDSQVTMMFWYRQQPGQSLTLIATANQGSEATYESGFVIDKFPISRPNLTFSTLTVSNMSPEDSSIYLCSVGGGRGSETQYFGPGTRLLVL.